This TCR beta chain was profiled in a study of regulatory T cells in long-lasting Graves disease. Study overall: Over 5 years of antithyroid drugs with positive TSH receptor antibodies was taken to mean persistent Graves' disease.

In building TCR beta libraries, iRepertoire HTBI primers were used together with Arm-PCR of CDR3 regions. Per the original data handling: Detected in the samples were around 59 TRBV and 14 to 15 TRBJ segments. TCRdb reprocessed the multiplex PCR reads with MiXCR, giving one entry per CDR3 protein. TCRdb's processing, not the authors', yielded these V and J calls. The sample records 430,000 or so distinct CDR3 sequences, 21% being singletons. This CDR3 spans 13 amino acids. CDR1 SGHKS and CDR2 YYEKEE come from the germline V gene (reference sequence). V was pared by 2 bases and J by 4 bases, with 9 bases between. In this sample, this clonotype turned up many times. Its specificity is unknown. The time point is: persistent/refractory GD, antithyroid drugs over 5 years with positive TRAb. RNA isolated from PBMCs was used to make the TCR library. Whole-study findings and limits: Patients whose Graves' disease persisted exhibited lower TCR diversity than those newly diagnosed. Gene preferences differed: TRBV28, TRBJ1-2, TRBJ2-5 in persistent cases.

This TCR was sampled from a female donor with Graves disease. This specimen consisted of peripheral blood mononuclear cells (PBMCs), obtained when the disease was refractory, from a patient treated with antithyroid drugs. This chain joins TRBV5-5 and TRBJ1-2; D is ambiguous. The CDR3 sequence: CASSFSITYGYTF. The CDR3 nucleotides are TGTGCCAGCAGCTTTTCCATAACCTATGGCTACACCTTC.